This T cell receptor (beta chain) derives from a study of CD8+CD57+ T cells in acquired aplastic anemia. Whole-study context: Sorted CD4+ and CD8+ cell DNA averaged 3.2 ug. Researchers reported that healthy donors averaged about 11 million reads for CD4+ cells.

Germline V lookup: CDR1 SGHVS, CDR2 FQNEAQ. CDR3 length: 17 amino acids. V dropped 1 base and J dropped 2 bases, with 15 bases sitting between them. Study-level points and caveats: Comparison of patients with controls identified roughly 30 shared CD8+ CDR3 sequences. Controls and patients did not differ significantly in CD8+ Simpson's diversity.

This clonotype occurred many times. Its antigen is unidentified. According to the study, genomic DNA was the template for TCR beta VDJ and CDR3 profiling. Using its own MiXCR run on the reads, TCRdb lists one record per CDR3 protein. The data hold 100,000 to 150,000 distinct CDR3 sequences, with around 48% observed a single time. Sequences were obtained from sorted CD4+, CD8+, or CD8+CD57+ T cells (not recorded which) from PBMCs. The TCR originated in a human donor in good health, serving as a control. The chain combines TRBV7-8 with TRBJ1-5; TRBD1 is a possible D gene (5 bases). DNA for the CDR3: TGTGCCAGCAGCTTAGTTGAGGGGTCGGTTGGCAATCAGCCCCAGCATTTT. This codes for CASSLVEGSVGNQPQHF.